Following are 27 T cell receptor beta chains from one sample sequenced in a study of shared clonotypes between healthy human individuals. Data came from immunoSEQ multiplex PCR; TCRdb stores just in-frame clones and leaves some out. The sample holds about 470,000 clones, about four fifths seen once. Material: PBMCs. The receptors stem from a middle-aged woman in good health. Some clones in this sample may be carry-over from other donors' samples.

This chain connects TRBV28 to TRBJ2-7; D not certain. Trimming left V 3 bases short and J 5 bases short, with 8 bases between. Germline CDR1 and CDR2: MDHEN and SYDVKM. The CDR3 consists of 12 residues. CDR3 coding DNA: TGTGCCAGCAGTTTTCCCCCAAACGAGCAGTACTTC. It translates to CASSFPPNEQYF.

V is TRBV5-1 and J is TRBJ2-5; D is unresolved. Trimming removed 4 bases from V and 0 bases from J, with 7 bases in between. The CDR3 sequence is 13 residues long. Germline loops: CDR1 SGHRS, CDR2 YFSETQ. The CDR3 nucleotides are TGCGCCAGCAGCCCGCGCAACCAAGAGACCCAGTACTTC. This codes for CASSPRNQETQYF.

This clone was found a few times. The V call is TRBV5-4, the J call TRBJ1-2, with TRBD1 identical over 10 bases. The length of the CDR3 is 15 residues. V trimming: 5 bases; J trimming: 4 bases; junction bases outside the gene matches: 8. CDR1 and CDR2 from the germline V gene are SGHNT and YYREEE (reference sequence). CDR3 sequence reads: CASRTDRGRAYGYTF. As DNA, the CDR3 is TGTGCCAGCAGAACCGACAGGGGGCGCGCCTATGGCTACACCTTC.

The chain combines TRBV7-8 with TRBJ2-7, with D uncertain. The V end was cut by 1 base, the J end by 3 bases, with 10 bases between. The CDR3 has 14 amino acids. Germline CDR1 SGHVS, CDR2 FQNEAQ. The CDR3 protein is CASSLGGGNYEQYF. CDR3 DNA: TGTGCCAGCAGCTTAGGTGGTGGTAACTACGAGCAGTACTTC.

The chain combines TRBV11-2 with TRBJ2-7; 12 bases are shared with TRBD2. The CDR3 runs 15 residues. V shed 5 bases, J shed 4 bases, and the junction held 6 bases outside the gene matches. Germline V gene lookup returns CDR1 SGHAT and CDR2 FQNNGV. The CDR3 reads CASSRGTSGFYEQYF. For the CDR3, the DNA is TGTGCCAGCAGCCGCGGGACTAGCGGGTTTTACGAGCAGTACTTC. The entire variable domain, with the rest obtained from reference TRBV11-2 and TRBJ2-7, is as follows: EAGVAQSPRYKIIEKRQSVAFWCNPISGHATLYWYQQILGQGPKLLIQFQNNGVVDDSQLPKDRFSAERLKGVDSTLKIQPAKLEDSAVYLCASSRGTSGFYEQYFGPGTRLTVT.

This clone was observed many times. The identical CDR3 is also encoded by other nucleotide sequences in the sample. The chain links TRBV7-8 to TRBJ2-7; D possibly corresponds to TRBD2 (7 bases). Looked up from germline, CDR1 is SGHVS and CDR2 is FQNEAQ. The CDR3 is made up of 15 amino acids. V was shortened by 1 base and J by 7 bases, with 17 bases between the two germline ends. Here the CDR3 reads CASSLGGGRGGEQYF. The CDR3 bases are TGTGCCAGCAGCTTAGGGGGCGGCAGGGGAGGGGAGCAGTACTTC.

This clone showed up just a few times. The chain combines TRBV19 with TRBJ2-1; 7 bases align to TRBD2. CDR3 length: 14 amino acids. Germline V gene data show CDR1 as LNHDA and CDR2 as SQIVND (reference sequence). The junction had 7 bases not matched to a gene; V was cut back by 5 bases and J by 6 bases. The CDR3 region has the DNA TGTGCCAGTAGTTCACCGGGACTACTCAATGAGCAGTTCTTC. It encodes CASSSPGLLNEQFF.

This clone has just one count. The V call is TRBV6-5, the J call TRBJ2-4; TRBD2 is a possible D gene (6 bases). V was pared by 6 bases and J by 0 bases, with 12 bases between. The germline gives CDR1 MNHEY, CDR2 SVGAGI. The CDR3 covers 15 residues. CDR3 nucleotide sequence: TGTGCCAGCAGGGGACCGGGACTAGCCAAAAACATTCAGTACTTC. Residues: CASRGPGLAKNIQYF.

This chain links TRBV7-3 with TRBJ2-3, with a tentative D call TRBD1 (6 bases). The CDR3 is 14 amino acids. Trimming stripped 3 bases from V and 0 bases from J, with 7 bases between. Germline CDR1 reads SGHTA; CDR2 reads FQGTGA. The CDR3 nucleotides are TGTGCCAGCAGCTTTAGGGGGAGCACAGATACGCAGTATTTT. Protein sequence: CASSFRGSTDTQYF.

This rearrangement joins TRBV2 to TRBJ2-2; D perhaps matches TRBD2 (6 bases). The CDR3 is 17 amino acids. Germline assignment: CDR1 SNHLY and CDR2 FYNNEI. The germline V and J ends were trimmed by 1 base and 4 bases, with 16 bases remaining between them. CDR3 in amino acids: CASSEERLASGTGELFF. In DNA, the CDR3 is TGTGCCAGCAGTGAAGAAAGGCTAGCGTCAGGCACCGGGGAGCTGTTTTTT.

The chain carries TRBV19 and TRBJ1-5, with 7 positions matching TRBD1. The CDR3 length is 13 residues. The V gene's germline CDR1 is LNHDA and CDR2 SQIVND (reference sequence). The V and J ends lost 8 bases and 1 base, in that order; junction bases with no gene match: 2. DNA for the CDR3: TGTGCCAGTGGGGGACAGAGCAATCAGCCCCAGCATTTT. Amino acids: CASGGQSNQPQHF.

The gene calls are TRBV9 and TRBJ1-5; D is ambiguous. The germline V gene encodes CDR1 SGDLS and CDR2 YYNGEE. CDR3 length: 14 amino acids. Trimming stripped 0 bases from V and 3 bases from J, with 7 bases between. The CDR3 bases are TGTGCCAGCAGCGTAGTCCAGTACAATCAGCCCCAGCATTTT. Translated, it gives CASSVVQYNQPQHF.

The count of this clone is one. V and J are TRBV9 and TRBJ2-5, with D possibly being TRBD2 (5 bases). Germline lookup yields CDR1 SGDLS and CDR2 YYNGEE. The V gene lost 0 bases and the J gene lost 2 bases, with 11 bases spanning the gap. CDR3 size: 15 residues. CDR3 nucleotides: TGTGCCAGCAGCGTAGGTCCGACTACACAAGAGACCCAGTACTTC. Amino acid sequence: CASSVGPTTQETQYF.

This rearrangement joins TRBV9 to TRBJ2-6; D perhaps matches TRBD2 (5 bases). The germline V gene encodes CDR1 SGDLS and CDR2 YYNGEE. This CDR3 has 16 residues. Between the trimmed V and J ends, which lost 3 bases and 0 bases, there was a span of 10 bases. The CDR3 coding sequence is TGTGCCAGCAGCGGCGGACTTCACTCTGGGGCCAACGTCCTGACTTTC. It specifies CASSGGLHSGANVLTF. Full variable domain (outside the CDR3, taken from reference TRBV9 and TRBJ2-6): DSGVTQTPKHLITATGQRVTLRCSPRSGDLSVYWYQQSLDQGLQFLIQYYNGEERAKGNILERFSAQQFPDLHSELNLSSLELGDSALYFCASSGGLHSGANVLTFGAGSRLTVL.

CDR3 DNA: TGCGCCAGCAGCTTGGCCGGGCCCGACGGGACCTCCGGGGAGCTGTTTTTT. It translates to CASSLAGPDGTSGELFF. This rearrangement joins TRBV5-1 to TRBJ2-2, with D possibly being TRBD1 or TRBD2 (5 bases each). V lost 0 bases and J 6 bases, leaving 18 bases between the germline ends. The CDR3 covers 17 residues. CDR1 SGHRS and CDR2 YFSETQ come from the germline V gene.

The chain couples TRBV28 to TRBJ1-5; no clear D gene. The V end lost 5 bases, the J end lost 5 bases, and 16 bases lay between the germline ends. Germline values: CDR1 MDHEN, CDR2 SYDVKM. The CDR3 spans 15 residues. The CDR3: CASSELWGNDQPQHF. The CDR3 nucleotides are TGTGCCAGCAGTGAACTCTGGGGAAATGATCAGCCCCAGCATTTT.

The V and J genes are TRBV11-2 and TRBJ2-7; 11 positions agree with TRBD2. Germline assignment: CDR1 SGHAT and CDR2 FQNNGV. The CDR3 extends over 17 amino acids. The junction had 11 bases not matched to a gene; V was cut back by 5 bases and J by 2 bases. The CDR3 loop reads CASSPGTSGTEPYEQYF. DNA for the CDR3: TGTGCCAGCAGCCCCGGGACTAGCGGCACGGAGCCCTACGAGCAGTACTTC.

The rearrangement uses TRBV4-2 and TRBJ2-3, with D perhaps matching TRBD2 (5 bases). Trimming took off 0 bases at V and 11 bases at J, with 15 bases between the two ends. The CDR3 is made up of 14 amino acids. CDR1 is LGHNA, CDR2 YNFKEQ, per germline. The CDR3 nucleotides are TGTGCCAGCAGCCAAGATCCCCTAGCCGAGGTGCAGTATTTT. Amino acids: CASSQDPLAEVQYF.

This chain joins TRBV18 and TRBJ2-1; D gene ambiguous. V lost 2 bases and J 0 bases, leaving 8 bases between the germline ends. The CDR3 length is 15 residues. Germline lookup yields CDR1 KGHSH and CDR2 LQKENI. The CDR3 DNA is TGTGCCAGCTCACCAGGCAAGGCCTCCTACAATGAGCAGTTCTTC. Amino acids: CASSPGKASYNEQFF.

The chain uses TRBV7-7 and TRBJ2-3, with 8 bases identical to TRBD2. The V gene end was trimmed by 3 bases and the J gene end by 8 bases; junction bases not matched to a gene: 4. Germline assignment: CDR1 SSHAT and CDR2 FNYEAQ (reference sequence). This CDR3 spans 13 amino acids. The CDR3 DNA reads TGTGCCAGCAGCTTCGACGCGGGAGGTACGCAGTATTTT. It encodes CASSFDAGGTQYF. The variable domain in full, with the rest retrieved from reference TRBV7-7 and TRBJ2-3, is GAGVSQSPRYKVTKRGQDVTLRCDPISSHATLYWYQQALGQGPEFLTYFNYEAQPDKSGLPSDRFSAERPEGSISTLTIQRTEQRDSAMYRCASSFDAGGTQYFGPGTRLTVL.

This clone was recorded many times. The chain employs TRBV4-2 and TRBJ2-3; 13 nucleotides align to TRBD2. Looked up from germline, CDR1 is LGHNA and CDR2 is YNFKEQ. CDR3 length equals 17 residues. Losses at the gene ends were 3 bases for V and 2 bases for J; bases not matched to a gene: 5. DNA for the CDR3: TGTGCCAGCAGCCAGCTAACTAGCGGGAGGGCCACAGATACGCAGTATTTT. It translates to CASSQLTSGRATDTQYF.

The chain recombines TRBV6-4 with TRBJ1-2; 8 bases line up with TRBD1. This CDR3 comprises 15 residues. V was clipped by 5 bases and J by 8 bases; unmatched bases: 13. Germline values: CDR1 MRHNA, CDR2 SNTAGT. CDR3 residues: CASSTQGAHYRGYTF. CDR3 in DNA: TGTGCCAGCAGTACTCAGGGGGCTCATTATAGAGGCTACACCTTC.

This sequence joins TRBV7-8 and TRBJ1-1, with unresolved D. Trimming shortened V by 6 bases and J by 0 bases, and 11 bases separated the two germline ends. Germline CDR1 SGHVS, CDR2 FQNEAQ. The length of the CDR3 is 14 residues. The CDR3 sequence is CASSSTTLNTEAFF. The CDR3 DNA reads as TGTGCCAGCAGTTCCACCACCTTGAACACTGAAGCTTTCTTT.

CDR3 loop: CASSSPGQFEQYF. CDR3 in DNA: TGTGCCAGCAGCTCCCCGGGACAGTTCGAGCAGTACTTC. The V call is TRBV5-4, the J call TRBJ2-7, with TRBD1 matching over 7 bases. This CDR3 is built from 13 residues. V dropped 3 bases and J dropped 6; count of bases not matched to a gene: 6. The germline V gene encodes CDR1 SGHNT and CDR2 YYREEE (reference sequence). The complete variable domain, with remaining parts taken from reference TRBV5-4 and TRBJ2-7, reads ETGVTQSPTHLIKTRGQQVTLRCSSQSGHNTVSWYQQALGQGPQFIFQYYREEENGRGNFPPRFSGLQFPNYSSELNVNALELDDSALYLCASSSPGQFEQYFGPGTRLTVT.

The chain carries TRBV28 and TRBJ1-5, with 11 bases lining up with TRBD1. Germline trimming cut 5 bases from V and 5 bases from J; bases unmatched to any gene: 8. Germline V gene data show CDR1 as MDHEN and CDR2 as SYDVKM. The CDR3 is 16 amino acids. For the CDR3, the DNA is TGTGCCAGCAGTCCCCCCGCGGGACAGGGGGATCAGCCCCAGCATTTT. It yields the protein CASSPPAGQGDQPQHF.

The gene calls are TRBV30 and TRBJ1-1; 7 bases align to TRBD1. The germline V gene has CDR1 GTSNPN and CDR2 SVGIG (reference sequence). The CDR3 length is 11 residues. With 5 bases clipped from V and 7 bases from J, the junction kept 4 bases outside the gene matches. The CDR3 coding sequence is TGTGCCTGGCGGAGGGACAGTGAAGCTTTCTTT. Protein: CAWRRDSEAFF.

About this clone: Other DNA variants within this sample encode the same CDR3. DNA of the CDR3: TGCGCCAGCAGCTGGGACTCCTACAATGAGCAGTTCTTC. Translation: CASSWDSYNEQFF. V is TRBV5-1 and J is TRBJ2-1; D unresolved. This CDR3 is built from 13 residues. V lost 3 bases and J lost 0, with 4 bases in between. The germline V gene has CDR1 SGHRS and CDR2 YFSETQ.